The 21 T cell receptor beta chains reported below all come from one sample, sequenced in a study of T cell responses to AZD1222 COVID-19 vaccine. Libraries were prepared by immunoSEQ multiplex PCR; TCRdb keeps only in-frame clonotypes and omits some of them. This repertoire shows 50,000 or so clones, more than 75% found once; its top ten account for 5%. Sequenced material: peripheral blood, taken 28 days after the second AZD1222 dose. Receptor source: an adult who received the AZD1222 COVID-19 vaccine.

This clone was seen only a few times. V usage is TRBV6-2 or TRBV6-3 and J usage is TRBJ2-5; tentatively, D is TRBD1 or TRBD2 (6 bases each). V was shortened by 5 bases and J by 5 bases, with 12 bases between the two germline ends. Germline V gene sequence: CDR1 MNHEY, CDR2 SVGEGT. The CDR3 loop spans 13 amino acids. The CDR3 DNA sequence: TGTGCCAGCAGTCAGGGGAGGTTCGAGACCCAGTACTTC. Encoded protein: CASSQGRFETQYF.

The chain uses TRBV28 and TRBJ1-2; D call uncertain. CDR1 MDHEN and CDR2 SYDVKM come from the germline V gene. V lost 6 bases and J lost 0, with 8 bases in between. The length of the CDR3 is 13 residues. CDR3 amino acids: CASSRTANYGYTF. For the CDR3, the DNA is TGTGCCAGCAGCCGGACGGCTAACTATGGCTACACCTTC.

V and J are TRBV9 and TRBJ1-1; no firm D call. V was pared by 0 bases and J by 2 bases, with 2 bases between. The CDR3 spans 12 residues. Germline assignment: CDR1 SGDLS and CDR2 YYNGEE. CDR3 loop: CASSVENTEAFF. CDR3 in DNA: TGTGCCAGCAGCGTAGAAAACACTGAAGCTTTCTTT.

The chain carries TRBV6-5 and TRBJ1-5, with D possibly TRBD1 on 6 matching bases. Germline CDR1 and CDR2: MNHEY and SVGAGI. The V end was cut by 4 bases, the J end by 11 bases, with 15 bases between. This CDR3 is 13 amino acids long. This CDR3 is CASSWGATMAQHF. The CDR3 nucleotides are TGTGCCAGCAGTTGGGGGGCTACCATGGCCCAGCATTTT.

The J gene is TRBJ2-3, the V gene TRBV5-4; the match to TRBD2 covers 8 bases. CDR1 and CDR2 (germline): SGHNT, YYREEE (reference sequence). The CDR3 runs to 16 residues. Trimming cost V 4 bases and J 7 bases; bases outside gene matches: 14. CDR3: CASSTAGGPSRHTQYF. CDR3 sequence (DNA): TGTGCCAGCAGCACGGCGGGAGGTCCCTCTCGTCATACGCAGTATTTT.

The chain couples TRBV5-8 to TRBJ2-3; D ambiguous. Trimming shortened V by 2 bases and J by 0 bases, and 4 bases separated the two germline ends. The CDR3 covers 13 residues. Germline lookup yields CDR1 SGHTS and CDR2 YDEGEE. This CDR3 reads CASSLLSTDTQYF. CDR3 bases: TGTGCCAGCAGCTTACTGAGCACAGATACGCAGTATTTT.

The rearrangement uses TRBV5-4 and TRBJ2-2; the match to TRBD2 covers 7 bases. With 5 bases clipped from V and 7 bases from J, the junction kept 5 bases outside the gene matches. Germline V lookup: CDR1 SGHNT, CDR2 YYREEE (reference sequence). CDR3 size: 13 residues. The CDR3 spells CASRREGVGELFF. The CDR3 DNA sequence: TGTGCCAGCAGAAGGGAGGGAGTCGGGGAGCTGTTTTTT.

The chain uses TRBV28 and TRBJ2-7, with D maybe TRBD2 (6 bases). This CDR3 region has 13 residues. V was shortened by 5 bases and J by 5 bases, with 13 bases between the two germline ends. The germline V gene has CDR1 MDHEN and CDR2 SYDVKM. This chain's CDR3 is CASSAGRIDEQYF. DNA of the CDR3: TGTGCCAGCAGTGCGGGAAGGATCGACGAGCAGTACTTC.

This sequence joins TRBV29-1 and TRBJ2-3, with TRBD2 matching over 7 bases. V lost 7 bases and J lost 4; bases outside the gene matches: 17. This CDR3 has 16 residues. Germline V lookup: CDR1 SQVTM, CDR2 ANQGSEA. CDR3 nucleotides: TGCAGCGCCGATAGGGGCGGGAGATCACGCGCAGATACGCAGTATTTT. It translates to CSADRGGRSRADTQYF.

This CDR3 is CASSQSGRPNYGYTF. The CDR3 region has the DNA TGCGCCAGCAGTCAATCCGGGAGGCCTAACTATGGCTACACCTTC. The J gene is TRBJ1-2, the V gene TRBV23-1; no definite D call. TRBV23-1 is labeled an ORF, and its function is uncertain. The CDR3 runs 15 residues. Between the trimmed V and J ends, which lost 0 bases and 0 bases, there was a span of 8 bases.

The chain employs TRBV15 and TRBJ2-7, with D perhaps TRBD2 (5 bases). Deletions cut 0 bases from V and 5 bases from J, with 14 bases between. CDR1 and CDR2 (germline): LNHNV, YYDKDF (reference sequence). The CDR3 has 15 amino acids. CDR3 nucleotides: TGTGCCACCAGCAGAGATGGGTTAGCGTGGAACGAGCAGTACTTC. Amino acids: CATSRDGLAWNEQYF.

V and J are TRBV6-5 and TRBJ1-6; D not certain. In germline, CDR1 is MNHEY, CDR2 SVGAGI. The V end was cut by 2 bases, the J end by 11 bases, with 19 bases between. The CDR3 runs to 16 residues. The CDR3 loop reads CASSYAVDSRAAPLHF. In nucleotides, the CDR3 is TGTGCCAGCAGTTACGCCGTAGATTCAAGGGCCGCACCCCTCCACTTT.

The chain recombines TRBV5-6 with TRBJ1-1, with D possibly matching TRBD1 (5 bases). The V gene lost 9 bases and the J gene lost 11 bases, with 20 bases spanning the gap. The CDR3 runs to 12 residues. CDR1 is SGHDT and CDR2 is YYEEEE in the germline V gene. The chain's CDR3 is CATQLGRGVAFF. CDR3 coding DNA: TGTGCCACCCAGCTTGGAAGAGGGGTGGCTTTCTTT.

This chain joins TRBV5-4 and TRBJ1-1, with 9 bases identical to TRBD1. Germline V gene sequence: CDR1 SGHNT, CDR2 YYREEE (reference sequence). V was clipped by 4 bases and J by 5 bases; unmatched bases: 9. The CDR3 loop spans 15 amino acids. CDR3: CASSATGGAGTEAFF. The CDR3 DNA sequence: TGTGCCAGCAGCGCAACAGGGGGCGCCGGGACTGAAGCTTTCTTT.

The rearrangement links TRBV10-3 to TRBJ2-1, with TRBD1 matching 9 bases. The CDR3 has 14 residues. The V gene end was trimmed by 6 bases and the J gene end by 7 bases; junction bases not matched to a gene: 7. CDR1 is ENHRY, CDR2 SYGVKD, per germline. CDR3 residues: CAIRGDRVGNEQFF. CDR3 sequence (DNA): TGTGCCATCAGGGGGGACAGGGTGGGGAATGAGCAGTTCTTC.

This chain links TRBV27 with TRBJ2-2; D unclear. This CDR3 contains 12 residues. The V end lost 6 bases, the J end lost 6 bases, and 8 bases lay between the germline ends. Germline CDR1 is MNHEY and CDR2 is SMNVEV (reference sequence). CDR3 sequence: CASSSPPGELFF. CDR3 nucleotide sequence: TGTGCCAGCAGCTCCCCTCCCGGGGAGCTGTTTTTT.

The gene calls are TRBV15 and TRBJ2-3; D perhaps matches TRBD2 (5 bases). This CDR3 has 13 residues. In germline, CDR1 is LNHNV, CDR2 YYDKDF (reference sequence). Trimming removed 0 bases from V and 6 bases from J, with 7 bases in between. CDR3 nucleotides: TGTGCCACCAGCAGAGACCCGGGGGATACGCAGTATTTT. This encodes CATSRDPGDTQYF.

This clone was seen only once. The rearrangement uses TRBV21-1 and TRBJ1-4. TRBV21-1 is assigned pseudogene status. The CDR3 contains 15 residues. The CDR3, as DNA: TGTGCCAGCAGCGCCCAGGGAGGATGCGATGAAAAACTGTTTTTT. Translating it yields CASSAQGGCDEKLFF.

The CDR3 here is CASSSGQGTEAFF. Here the CDR3 DNA reads TGTGCCAGCAGTTCCGGACAGGGGACTGAAGCTTTCTTT. This sequence joins TRBV27 and TRBJ1-1, with TRBD1 identical over 9 bases. The J segment lost 5 bases and the V segment lost 4 bases, leaving 2 bases of the junction unmatched. This CDR3 is 13 amino acids long. Per germline, CDR1 MNHEY and CDR2 SMNVEV (reference sequence).

CDR3 bases: TGTGCCAGCAGTTTACTAAGTAATTCACCCCTCCACTTT. It encodes CASSLLSNSPLHF. The J gene is TRBJ1-6, the V gene TRBV27; no firm D call. Deletions cut 2 bases from V and 6 bases from J, with 5 bases between. Germline V CDR1 and CDR2: MNHEY, SMNVEV (reference sequence). The CDR3 contains 13 residues.

The V call is TRBV6-2 or TRBV6-3, the J call TRBJ2-5; possible D gene TRBD1, 6 bases. The CDR3 has 14 residues. CDR1 is MNHEY, CDR2 SVGEGT, per germline. V gave up 6 bases and J gave up 2 bases, with 13 bases separating them. This chain's CDR3 is CASSRGINQETQYF. CDR3 in DNA: TGTGCCAGCAGCAGGGGTATTAATCAAGAGACCCAGTACTTC.